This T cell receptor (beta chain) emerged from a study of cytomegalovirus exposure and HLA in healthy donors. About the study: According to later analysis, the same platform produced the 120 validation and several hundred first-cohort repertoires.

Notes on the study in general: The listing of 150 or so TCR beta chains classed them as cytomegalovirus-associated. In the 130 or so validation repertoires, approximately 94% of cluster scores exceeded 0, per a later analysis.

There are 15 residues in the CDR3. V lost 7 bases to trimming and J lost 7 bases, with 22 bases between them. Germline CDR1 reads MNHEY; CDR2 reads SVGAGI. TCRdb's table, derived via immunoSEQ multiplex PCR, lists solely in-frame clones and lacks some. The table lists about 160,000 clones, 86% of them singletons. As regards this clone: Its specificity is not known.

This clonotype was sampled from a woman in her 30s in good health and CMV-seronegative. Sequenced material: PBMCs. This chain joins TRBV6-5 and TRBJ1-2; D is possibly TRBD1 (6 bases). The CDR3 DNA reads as TGTGCCAGCACCTCGGGGGGGCGCCTCTGGGGTGGCTACACCTTC. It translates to CASTSGGRLWGGYTF.